The 25 T cell receptor beta chains below all came from one sample that was sequenced in a study of T cell repertoires in cytomegalovirus infection. TCRdb reprocessed the reads with MiXCR, giving one entry per CDR3 protein. The data contain around 140,000 distinct CDR3 sequences, about 6% of them seen just once; the ten biggest clones take up more than 15%. Input material: PBMCs. The receptors derive from a human donor in good health (CMV status not recorded). Some clones in this sample may be carry-over from other donors' samples.

In this sample, this clonotype turned up many times. The rearrangement joins TRBV20-1 to TRBJ2-3; no firm D call. Germline V lookup: CDR1 DFQATT, CDR2 SNEGSKA (reference sequence). CDR3 length equals 12 residues. V gave up 0 bases and J gave up 4 bases, with 5 bases separating them. The CDR3: CSARDLSDTQYF. DNA for the CDR3: TGCAGTGCTAGAGATCTTTCAGATACGCAGTATTTT.

This clonotype has just a few counts. The chain combines TRBV5-1 with TRBJ1-2; a possible D gene is TRBD1 (6 bases). V lost 4 bases, J lost 13 bases, and 20 bases lay in between. The CDR3 covers 13 residues. Germline CDR1 and CDR2: SGHRS and YFSETQ. CDR3 sequence reads: CASSQGSLRGSTF. As DNA, the CDR3 is TGCGCCAGCAGCCAGGGGAGTTTAAGGGGGTCCACCTTC.

A few counts support this clonotype. This sequence joins TRBV4-3 and TRBJ1-2, with D hard to call. This CDR3 region has 14 residues. The V gene's germline CDR1 is LGHNA and CDR2 YSLEER. V lost 4 bases and J 3 bases, leaving 12 bases between the germline ends. Written as DNA, the CDR3 is TGCGCCAGCAGCCTCTCCATCGGGGACTATGGCTACACCTTC. Translation gives CASSLSIGDYGYTF.

The chain uses TRBV20-1 and TRBJ1-2; 11 nucleotides match TRBD1. The V gene end was trimmed by 6 bases and the J gene end by 5 bases; junction bases not matched to a gene: 5. Germline V gives CDR1 DFQATT, CDR2 SNEGSKA (reference sequence). This CDR3 has 13 amino acids. The CDR3 is CSAGQGAAYGYTF. Here the CDR3 DNA reads TGCAGTGCCGGACAGGGGGCGGCGTATGGCTACACCTTC.

In this sample, this clonotype turned up a few times. The chain recombines TRBV20-1 with TRBJ2-3; 10 positions match TRBD1. Trimming at V came to 6 bases and at J to 0 bases, leaving 3 bases not matched to a gene. The CDR3 totals 14 residues. Germline V gives CDR1 DFQATT, CDR2 SNEGSKA (reference sequence). CDR3 loop: CSALDRGSTDTQYF. The CDR3 DNA reads TGCAGTGCCCTGGACAGGGGGAGCACAGATACGCAGTATTTT.

Ten or more counts support this clonotype. This chain uses TRBV2 with TRBJ2-3, with 11 bases lining up with TRBD2. The J segment lost 1 base and the V segment lost 6 bases, leaving 3 bases of the junction unmatched. This CDR3 has 15 residues. The germline V gene encodes CDR1 SNHLY and CDR2 FYNNEI. DNA of the CDR3: TGTGCCAGCAGGGGACTAGCGGCTCGCACAGATACGCAGTATTTT. Encoded protein: CASRGLAARTDTQYF.

This clonotype appeared many times. The rearrangement links TRBV7-2 to TRBJ2-7, with a weak D call TRBD1 (5 bases). V lost 0 bases, J lost 2 bases, and 14 bases lay in between. Germline loops: CDR1 SGHTA, CDR2 FQGNSA. This CDR3 is built from 16 residues. CDR3 sequence (DNA): TGTGCCAGCAGCTTAGCGCAGGCAGGGTATCCCTACGAGCAGTACTTC. Translated: CASSLAQAGYPYEQYF.

This clonotype has a count of ten or more. The chain carries TRBV7-2 and TRBJ2-1; D possibly corresponds to TRBD1 (6 bases). The CDR3 is 17 amino acids. The germline V and J ends were trimmed by 6 bases and 0 bases, with 18 bases remaining between them. In germline, CDR1 is SGHTA, CDR2 FQGNSA. DNA of the CDR3: TGTGCCAGCAGTTTTCAGGGGTTCCAGAGCTCCTACAATGAGCAGTTCTTC. Translated, it gives CASSFQGFQSSYNEQFF.

This clonotype was seen repeatedly, ten times or more. The chain joins TRBV20-1 to TRBJ2-2, with 7 nucleotides matching TRBD1. In germline, CDR1 is DFQATT, CDR2 SNEGSKA (reference sequence). CDR3 length: 12 residues. The V and J ends lost 6 bases and 5 bases, in that order; junction bases with no gene match: 3. For the CDR3, the DNA is TGCAGTGCACCGACAGGGACCGGGGAGCTGTTTTTT. Translating gives CSAPTGTGELFF.

This clonotype has more than one count but fewer than ten. The rearrangement joins TRBV4-3 to TRBJ2-5, with 9 bases identical to TRBD2. Germline lookup yields CDR1 LGHNA and CDR2 YSLEER. The CDR3 contains 16 residues. The V gene end was trimmed by 5 bases and the J gene end by 1 base; junction bases not matched to a gene: 8. Here the CDR3 DNA reads TGCGCCAGCAGCGCGGCTGCGGGGGGGCCCCAAGAGACCCAGTACTTC. Translating it yields CASSAAAGGPQETQYF.

This clonotype has only a few counts. V usage is TRBV12-3 or TRBV12-4 and J usage is TRBJ1-1; a weak D match, TRBD1 (5 bases). Trimming stripped 6 bases from V and 8 bases from J, with 19 bases between. The CDR3 is made up of 14 amino acids. The CDR3 reads CASSYLGAGREAFF. The CDR3 nucleotides are TGTGCCAGCAGCTACCTTGGGGCAGGGAGGGAAGCTTTCTTT.

This clonotype was detected many times. The chain has TRBV4-2 and TRBJ1-1; D is ambiguous. The ends were cut back, 0 bases at V and 2 bases at J, with 13 bases in the middle. This CDR3 has 16 residues. Germline values: CDR1 LGHNA, CDR2 YNFKEQ. The CDR3 DNA reads as TGTGCCAGCAGCCAAGAACAGCGGGTTGGAAACACTGAAGCTTTCTTT. Amino acid sequence: CASSQEQRVGNTEAFF.

The sample holds many counts of this clonotype. The V and J genes are TRBV7-8 and TRBJ1-2; D remains ambiguous. Trimming took off 4 bases at V and 4 bases at J, with 16 bases between the two ends. CDR3 size: 15 residues. Germline CDR1 is SGHVS and CDR2 is FQNEAQ. The CDR3 region is CASSSTRMVSYGYTF. Written as DNA, the CDR3 is TGTGCCAGCAGCTCCACGAGGATGGTTAGCTATGGCTACACCTTC.

This clonotype was observed many times. This chain connects TRBV2 to TRBJ2-2; either TRBD1 or TRBD2 may supply D (6 bases each). The length of the CDR3 is 17 residues. Trimming pared 7 bases from V and 1 base from J, leaving 19 bases between. CDR1 SNHLY and CDR2 FYNNEI come from the germline V gene. CDR3 nucleotide sequence: TGTGCCAGCATTCTTAGACGGGGGCACATGAACACCGGGGAGCTGTTTTTT. Protein sequence: CASILRRGHMNTGELFF. Variable domain in full (rest from reference TRBV2 and TRBJ2-2): EPEVTQTPSHQVTQMGQEVILRCVPISNHLYFYWYRQILGQKVEFLVSFYNNEISEKSEIFDDQFSVERPDGSNFTLKIRSTKLEDSAMYFCASILRRGHMNTGELFFGEGSRLTVL.

The CDR3 protein is CSVGHPGLTQYF. The CDR3 DNA reads TGCAGCGTTGGTCACCCCGGGTTAACCCAGTACTTC. The chain recombines TRBV29-1 with TRBJ2-5; D is uncertain. The CDR3 spans 12 residues. V dropped 4 bases and J dropped 8 bases, with 14 bases sitting between them. CDR1 SQVTM and CDR2 ANQGSEA come from the germline V gene. The full variable domain, with the rest looked up from reference TRBV29-1 and TRBJ2-5, is SAVISQKPSRDICQRGTSLTIQCQVDSQVTMMFWYRQQPGQSLTLIATANQGSEATYESGFVIDKFPISRPNLTFSTLTVSNMSPEDSSIYLCSVGHPGLTQYFGPGTRLLVL.

The chain joins TRBV19 to TRBJ2-7; tentatively, D is TRBD1 (6 bases). Germline CDR1 LNHDA, CDR2 SQIVND (reference sequence). Trimming took off 4 bases at V and 3 bases at J, with 10 bases between the two ends. The CDR3 extends over 13 amino acids. The CDR3 nucleotides read TGTGCCAGTAGTACCGGACAGTTCTACGAGCAGTACTTC. Encoded protein: CASSTGQFYEQYF. The full variable domain, in which reference TRBV19 and TRBJ2-7 provide the parts outside the CDR3, is DGGITQSPKYLFRKEGQNVTLSCEQNLNHDAMYWYRQDPGQGLRLIYYSQIVNDFQKGDIAEGYSVSREKKESFPLTVTSAQKNPTAFYLCASSTGQFYEQYFGPGTRLTVT.

This clonotype was seen a handful of times. The V gene is TRBV12-3 or TRBV12-4, the J gene TRBJ2-1; 8 nucleotides match TRBD2. The CDR3 has 17 residues. Trimming took 7 bases from V and 9 from J; bases not matched to a gene: 20. CDR3 nucleotide sequence: TGTGCCAGCAATCTGAGAATCGGGGGGGGGGGGGAGGGTGAGCAGTTCTTC. Residues: CASNLRIGGGGEGEQFF.

This clonotype showed up many times. The chain employs TRBV7-2 and TRBJ2-5, with D perhaps TRBD1 (6 bases). The V gene's germline CDR1 is SGHTA and CDR2 FQGNSA. The CDR3 is 14 amino acids. The ends were cut back, 5 bases at V and 5 bases at J, with 15 bases in the middle. DNA of the CDR3: TGTGCCAGCAGCCTAACAGGGTATTGGGAGACCCAGTACTTC. Protein sequence: CASSLTGYWETQYF.

The CDR3 protein is CASSFSVRLGVNTEAFF. The CDR3 region has the DNA TGTGCCAGCAGTTTTTCAGTAAGGCTTGGGGTGAACACTGAAGCTTTCTTT. The J gene is TRBJ1-1, the V gene TRBV28; D gene unclear. CDR3 length: 17 amino acids. The V end was cut by 3 bases, the J end by 0 bases, with 17 bases between. Germline CDR1 MDHEN, CDR2 SYDVKM. The complete variable domain, with remaining parts taken from reference TRBV28 and TRBJ1-1, reads DVKVTQSSRYLVKRTGEKVFLECVQDMDHENMFWYRQDPGLGLRLIYFSYDVKMKEKGDIPEGYSVSREKKERFSLILESASTNQTSMYLCASSFSVRLGVNTEAFFGQGTRLTVV.

This clonotype was counted ten times or more. The genes are TRBV6-1 and TRBJ1-3; a weak D match, TRBD1 (6 bases). Trimming shortened V by 6 bases and J by 4 bases, and 13 bases separated the two germline ends. Germline assignment: CDR1 MNHNS and CDR2 SASEGT. The CDR3 spans 14 residues. The CDR3 region is CASRATGRGNTIYF. In DNA, the CDR3 is TGTGCCAGCAGAGCGACAGGAAGGGGAAACACCATATATTTT.

This clonotype was detected a few times. This chain connects TRBV29-1 to TRBJ1-3; D ambiguous. The ends were cut back, 4 bases at V and 0 bases at J, with 10 bases in the middle. CDR3 size: 14 residues. Germline values: CDR1 SQVTM, CDR2 ANQGSEA. CDR3 in amino acids: CSVVITASGNTIYF. The CDR3 bases are TGCAGCGTTGTAATTACAGCCTCTGGAAACACCATATATTTT.

In its sample, this clonotype was seen many times. This CDR3 is CASRWTENTGELFF. CDR3 nucleotide sequence: TGTGCCAGCAGATGGACGGAGAACACCGGGGAGCTGTTTTTT. The chain employs TRBV6-1 and TRBJ2-2; D remains unclear. The CDR3 consists of 14 residues. From germline, CDR1 is MNHNS and CDR2 SASEGT. V was trimmed by 6 bases and J by 1 base, leaving 9 bases between them.

The chain couples TRBV4-1 to TRBJ2-1; 8 bases match TRBD1. CDR3 length equals 16 residues. Trimming at V came to 0 bases and at J to 6 bases, leaving 7 bases not matched to a gene. CDR1 is MGHRA and CDR2 is YSYEKL in the germline V gene. The DNA for the CDR3 is TGCGCCAGCAGCCAAGATCGGGATGGGACAGGCAATGAGCAGTTCTTC. Its translation is CASSQDRDGTGNEQFF.

The V call is TRBV7-2, the J call TRBJ1-5; D gene uncertain. The V end lost 2 bases, the J end lost 5 bases, and 7 bases lay between the germline ends. CDR1 SGHTA and CDR2 FQGNSA come from the germline V gene. This CDR3 region has 13 residues. The CDR3 DNA sequence: TGTGCCAGCAGCTTATATGGAGATCAGCCCCAGCATTTT. It specifies CASSLYGDQPQHF.

This rearrangement joins TRBV19 to TRBJ2-1, with 9 bases identical to TRBD1. Looked up from germline, CDR1 is LNHDA and CDR2 is SQIVND (reference sequence). The V and J ends lost 6 bases and 8 bases, in that order; junction bases with no gene match: 5. This CDR3 is 13 amino acids long. The CDR3 here is CASSRDREHEQFF. The CDR3 bases are TGTGCCAGTAGCCGGGACAGGGAGCATGAGCAGTTCTTC.